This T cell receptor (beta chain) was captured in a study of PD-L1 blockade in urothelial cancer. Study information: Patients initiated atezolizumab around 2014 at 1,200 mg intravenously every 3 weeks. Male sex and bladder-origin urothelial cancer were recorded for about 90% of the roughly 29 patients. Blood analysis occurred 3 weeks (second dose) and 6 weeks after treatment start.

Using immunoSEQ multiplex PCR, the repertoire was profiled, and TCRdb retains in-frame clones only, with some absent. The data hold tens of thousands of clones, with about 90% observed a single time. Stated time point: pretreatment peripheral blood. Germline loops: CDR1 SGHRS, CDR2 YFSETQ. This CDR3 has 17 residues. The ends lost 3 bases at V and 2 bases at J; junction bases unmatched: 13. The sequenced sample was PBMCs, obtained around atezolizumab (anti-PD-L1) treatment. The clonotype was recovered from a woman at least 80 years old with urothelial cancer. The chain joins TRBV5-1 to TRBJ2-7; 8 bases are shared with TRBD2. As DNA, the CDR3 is TGCGCCAGCAGCTCCACTAGGGCTAGCGGGCAACCCTACGAGCAGTACTTC. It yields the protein CASSSTRASGQPYEQYF.